The T cell receptor beta chain described here comes from a study of T cells in Graves' hyperthyroidism and ophthalmopathy. About this clonotype itself: At one boundary the junction diverges from the germline segment, which might be a read error.

RNA transcripts provided the source from which TCR beta CDR3 regions were amplified. HTBI primers were the set used in a first-round RT-PCR of the TCR CDR3. TCRdb analysed the multiplex PCR reads with MiXCR anew, one entry per CDR3 protein. The sample lists roughly 700,000 distinct CDR3 sequences; approximately 36% were seen once. CDR3 length equals 12 residues. CDR1 and CDR2 (germline): SQVTM, ANQGSEA. The source material was blood. This rearrangement joins TRBV29-1 to TRBJ1-5; the D gene is possibly TRBD1 (5 bases). The receptor was derived from a middle-aged woman with Graves' hyperthyroidism. CDR3 sequence (DNA): TGCAGTGTTGAGGGGCCAGGTCAGCCCCAGCATTTT. It codes for CSVEGPGQPQHF.